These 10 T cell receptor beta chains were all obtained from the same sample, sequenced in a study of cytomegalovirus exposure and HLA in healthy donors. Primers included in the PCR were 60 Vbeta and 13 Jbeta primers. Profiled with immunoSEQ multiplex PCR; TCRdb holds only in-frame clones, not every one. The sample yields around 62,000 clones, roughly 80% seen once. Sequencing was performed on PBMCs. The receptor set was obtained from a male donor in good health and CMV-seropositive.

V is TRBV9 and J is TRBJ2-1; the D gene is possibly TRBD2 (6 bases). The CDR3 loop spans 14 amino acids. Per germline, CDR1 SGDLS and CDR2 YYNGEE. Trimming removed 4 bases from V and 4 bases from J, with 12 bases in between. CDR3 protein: CASSPRDWYNEQFF. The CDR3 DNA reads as TGTGCCAGCAGCCCAAGGGACTGGTACAATGAGCAGTTCTTC.

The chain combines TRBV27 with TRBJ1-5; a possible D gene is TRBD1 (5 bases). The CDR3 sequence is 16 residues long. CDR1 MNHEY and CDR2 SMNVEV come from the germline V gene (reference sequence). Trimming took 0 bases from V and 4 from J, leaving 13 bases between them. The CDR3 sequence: CASSLSGGSLNQPQHF. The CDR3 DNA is TGTGCCAGCAGTTTATCGGGGGGGAGCCTTAATCAGCCCCAGCATTTT.

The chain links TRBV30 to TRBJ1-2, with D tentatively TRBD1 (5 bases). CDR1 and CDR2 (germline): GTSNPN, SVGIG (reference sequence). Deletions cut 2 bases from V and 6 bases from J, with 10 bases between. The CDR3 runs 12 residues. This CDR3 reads CAWSPGTHGYTF. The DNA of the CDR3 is TGTGCCTGGAGTCCTGGGACTCATGGCTACACCTTC.

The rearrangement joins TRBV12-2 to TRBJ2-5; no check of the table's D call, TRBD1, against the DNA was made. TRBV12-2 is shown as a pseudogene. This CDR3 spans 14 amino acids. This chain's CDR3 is CASRFQDRGETQYF. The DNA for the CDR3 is TGTGCAAGTCGCTTCCAAGACAGGGGAGAGACCCAGTACTTC.

The CDR3 region is CSVSDGRGYGYTF. The CDR3 region has the DNA TGCAGCGTTTCGGACGGTCGGGGCTATGGCTACACCTTC. This chain uses TRBV29-1 with TRBJ1-2; D is ambiguous. V was shortened by 5 bases and J by 4 bases, with 14 bases between the two germline ends. CDR3 length equals 13 residues. In germline, CDR1 is SQVTM, CDR2 ANQGSEA.

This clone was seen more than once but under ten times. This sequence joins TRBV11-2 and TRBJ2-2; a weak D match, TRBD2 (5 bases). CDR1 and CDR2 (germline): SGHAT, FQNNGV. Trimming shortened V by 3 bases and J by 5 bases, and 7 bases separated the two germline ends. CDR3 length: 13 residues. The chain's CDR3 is CASSFTGTGELFF. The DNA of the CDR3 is TGTGCCAGCAGCTTTACGGGGACCGGGGAGCTGTTTTTT.

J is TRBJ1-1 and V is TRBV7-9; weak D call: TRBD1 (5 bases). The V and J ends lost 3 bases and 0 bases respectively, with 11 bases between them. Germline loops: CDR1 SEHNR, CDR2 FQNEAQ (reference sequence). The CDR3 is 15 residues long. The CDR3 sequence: CASSFRSGLNTEAFF. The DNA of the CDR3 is TGTGCCAGCAGCTTTCGGTCAGGGCTGAACACTGAAGCTTTCTTT.

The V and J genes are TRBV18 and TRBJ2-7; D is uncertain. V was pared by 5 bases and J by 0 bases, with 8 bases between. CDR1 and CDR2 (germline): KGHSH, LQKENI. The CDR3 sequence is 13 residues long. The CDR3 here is CASSSSSSYEQYF. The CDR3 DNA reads TGTGCCAGCTCATCATCTAGCTCCTACGAGCAGTACTTC. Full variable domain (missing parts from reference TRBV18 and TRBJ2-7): NAGVMQNPRHLVRRRGQEARLRCSPMKGHSHVYWYRQLPEEGLKFMVYLQKENIIDESGMPKERFSAEFPKEGPSILRIQQVVRGDSAAYFCASSSSSSYEQYFGPGTRLTVT.

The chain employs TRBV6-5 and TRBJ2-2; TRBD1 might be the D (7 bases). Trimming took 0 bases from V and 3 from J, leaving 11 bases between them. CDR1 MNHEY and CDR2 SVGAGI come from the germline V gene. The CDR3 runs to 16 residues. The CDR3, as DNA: TGTGCCAGCAGTTACTCCCAGGGGGGCCACACCGGGGAGCTGTTTTTT. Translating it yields CASSYSQGGHTGELFF.

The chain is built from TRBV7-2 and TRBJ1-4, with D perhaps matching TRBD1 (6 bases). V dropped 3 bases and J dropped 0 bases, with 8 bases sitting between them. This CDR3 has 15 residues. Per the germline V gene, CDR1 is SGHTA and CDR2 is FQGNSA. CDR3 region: CASSFTGTTNEKLFF. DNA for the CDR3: TGTGCCAGCAGCTTCACAGGGACAACTAATGAAAAACTGTTTTTT.